This entry describes one T cell receptor (beta chain). Its cognate antigen is unknown. The data originate from a study of identifying expanded T cells in peripheral blood. Findings and limits, study-wide: Variance in clone template counts between approximately 2-week samples significantly increased with total template count across all healthy donors. Technical replicates showed roughly 1.2 changed clones; two weeks roughly 18; four weeks 19.

During the collection period, no donor immune events like infections were recorded. The assay was immunoSEQ multiplex PCR, and TCRdb's table has in-frame clones only and misses some. The sample has tens of thousands of clones; approximately 85% are singletons. Germline lookup yields CDR1 MNHNY and CDR2 SVGAGI (reference sequence). V lost 9 bases, J lost 7 bases, and 11 bases stayed unmatched. The CDR3 has 13 residues. This TCR came from a person between 18 and 75 years old in good health. The rearrangement joins TRBV6-6 to TRBJ2-5, with 7 nucleotides matching TRBD1. The specimen sequenced was blood. The CDR3 loop reads CASGTARGWTQYF. CDR3 sequence (DNA): TGTGCCAGTGGGACAGCACGCGGTTGGACCCAGTACTTC.